This T cell receptor beta chain was recorded in a study of OX40 agonist ivuxolimab in advanced cancers. On the study more broadly: The group had a mean age of roughly 56 years, ranged from roughly 20 to 80, and was 80% to 85% male. Overall study results and limits: The study found that CD8+ T cells averaged more expanded clones than CD4+. At 0.1 to 3.0 mg/kg, clonal expansion of CD4+ and CD8+ blood T cells had occurred by week 6.

Clones were read by immunoSEQ multiplex PCR, and TCRdb kept only the in-frame ones, dropping some. The sample yields 80,000 to 100,000 clones, less than 95% seen once. The CDR3 runs to 14 residues. In germline, CDR1 is SGHRS, CDR2 YFSETQ. Trimming cost V 4 bases and J 1 base; bases outside gene matches: 3. Of note for this clone: Its antigen is still unknown.

The starting material was CD4+ or CD8+ T cells sorted from blood, obtained in a trial of the OX40 agonist ivuxolimab. This chain uses TRBV5-1 with TRBJ2-7, with TRBD1 identical over 9 bases. The source is an adult with an advanced solid tumor such as melanoma, head and neck, liver or kidney cancer. CDR3 residues: CASSIQGASYEQYF. Written as DNA, the CDR3 is TGCGCCAGCAGCATACAGGGGGCTTCCTACGAGCAGTACTTC.